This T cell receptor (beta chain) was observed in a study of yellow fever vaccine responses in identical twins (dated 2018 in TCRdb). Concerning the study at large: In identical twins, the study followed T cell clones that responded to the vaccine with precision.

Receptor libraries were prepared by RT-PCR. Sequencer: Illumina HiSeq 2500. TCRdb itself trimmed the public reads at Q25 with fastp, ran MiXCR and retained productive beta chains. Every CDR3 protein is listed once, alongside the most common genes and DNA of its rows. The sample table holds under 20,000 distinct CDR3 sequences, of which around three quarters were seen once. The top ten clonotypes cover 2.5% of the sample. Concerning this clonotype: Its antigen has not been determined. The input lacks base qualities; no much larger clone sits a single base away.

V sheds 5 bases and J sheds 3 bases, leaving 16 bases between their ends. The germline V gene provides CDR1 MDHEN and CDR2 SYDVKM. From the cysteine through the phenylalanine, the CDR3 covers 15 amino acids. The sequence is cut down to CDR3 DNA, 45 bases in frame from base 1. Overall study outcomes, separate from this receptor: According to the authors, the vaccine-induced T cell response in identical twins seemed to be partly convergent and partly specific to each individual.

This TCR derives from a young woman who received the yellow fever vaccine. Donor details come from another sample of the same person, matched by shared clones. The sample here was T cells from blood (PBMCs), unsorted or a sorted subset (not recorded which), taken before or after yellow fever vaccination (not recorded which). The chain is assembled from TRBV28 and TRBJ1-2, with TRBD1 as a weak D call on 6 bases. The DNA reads TGTGCCAGCAGTATAGAGGGGGGGCGAGACTATGGCTACACCTTC. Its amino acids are CASSIEGGRDYGYTF.